This TCR beta chain originates from a study of OX40 agonist ivuxolimab in advanced cancers. This table comes from immunoSEQ multiplex PCR, and its TCRdb copy is limited to in-frame clones, with some not included. This table holds almost 50,000 clones, 65% to 90% found once. Germline loops: CDR1 SGHTS, CDR2 YDEGEE. Trimming shortened V by 0 bases and J by 1 base, and 14 bases separated the two germline ends. The CDR3 is 17 amino acids. The chain recombines TRBV5-8 with TRBJ2-4; TRBD1 or TRBD2 may be the D gene (5 bases each). Sequenced material: CD4+ or CD8+ T cells sorted from blood, taken in a trial of the OX40 agonist ivuxolimab. The TCR was taken from an adult with an advanced solid tumor such as melanoma, head and neck, liver or kidney cancer. The CDR3 protein is CASSLEGDLTAKNIQYF. The CDR3 DNA follows: TGTGCCAGCAGCTTGGAAGGGGACCTTACGGCCAAAAACATTCAGTACTTC. Filled out from reference TRBV5-8 and TRBJ2-4, the complete variable domain reads EAGVTQSPTHLIKTRGQQATLRCSPISGHTSVYWYQQALGLGLQFLLWYDEGEERNRGNFPPRFSGRQFPNYSSELNVNALELEDSALYLCASSLEGDLTAKNIQYFGAGTRLSVL.